This T cell receptor (beta chain) was captured in a study of Ad26.COV2.S vaccination and SARS-CoV-2 variants. With respect to this clone: Its target is unknown.

Only in-frame clones appear in the TCRdb table, and some are missing; sequencing was by immunoSEQ multiplex PCR. Here the sample spans 350,000 to 600,000 clones, 80% to 90% being singletons. The treatment denotes: over 15 received Ad26.COV2.S at low or high dose, single or two shots; 5 received placebo; per-sample allocation not given. Samples came from day 63 after the first vaccine or placebo injection. Overall study findings and caveats: It is possible that the TCR breadth and depth analyses underestimated the total T cell responses. Reports say spike-specific CD8+ and CD4+ T cell responses covered substantial breadth after vaccination.

This CDR3 is 13 amino acids long. Germline-derived CDR1 and CDR2 are SGHTA and FQGNSA. Trimming pared 2 bases from V and 9 bases from J, leaving 12 bases between. The TCR comes from a person aged 18-65 years who received the Ad26.COV2.S COVID-19 vaccine or a placebo. Specimen: peripheral blood, collected in a trial of Ad26.COV2.S vaccine versus placebo. V gene TRBV7-2 combines with J gene TRBJ2-3; the D gene is possibly TRBD2 (5 bases). CDR3 nucleotides: TGTGCCAGCAGCTTACGAGGGAGTAAGACGCAGTATTTT. It translates to CASSLRGSKTQYF.